This entry features one T cell receptor (beta chain) sequence. Its specificity is not known. The data derive from a study of cytomegalovirus exposure and HLA in healthy donors. Germline lookup yields CDR1 LNHDA and CDR2 SQIVND (reference sequence). V lost 3 bases, J lost 7 bases, and 2 bases stayed unmatched. CDR3 length: 13 amino acids. The primer mix had 60 Vbeta and 13 Jbeta primers. The repertoire was sequenced with immunoSEQ multiplex PCR; TCRdb's copy has only in-frame clones and lacks some. This table holds some 130,000 clones, 76% found once. Findings and caveats of the study: There were reportedly fewer N-insertions in an Asian-associated ancestry cluster than the roughly 670-donor mean, in a later analysis. Many donors shared some public TCRs, even though most TCR sequences were rare.

V gene TRBV19 combines with J gene TRBJ1-4, with 7 bases lining up with TRBD1. This TCR was sampled from a middle-aged man in good health and CMV-seronegative. Sequenced input: PBMCs. Here the CDR3 reads CASSITGVEKLFF. As DNA, the CDR3 is TGTGCCAGTAGTATTACAGGGGTTGAAAAACTGTTTTTT.